The source of this T cell receptor beta chain is a study of blood T cells in healthy people across ages. A second PCR, run for about 6 to 12 cycles, used a sample-barcoded 5' primer plus a J-beta primer mix. MiXCR, run by TCRdb on the 5' RACE reads, gives a single entry per CDR3 protein. The sample includes around 500,000 distinct CDR3 sequences, about 28% seen only once; the top ten take under 4.5%. The data were also submitted as part of a second study, on T cells of mothers and their children.

The receptor was derived from a boy between 2 and 10 years old in good health. The sequenced material came from blood.

For the CDR3, the DNA is TGTGCCAGCAGTTCCAATCAGCCCCAGCATTTT. Amino acid sequence: CASSSNQPQHF. The chain links TRBV12-3 or TRBV12-4 to TRBJ1-5; D gene ambiguous. Trimming took off 4 bases at V and 3 bases at J, with 1 base between the two ends. The CDR3 contains 11 residues.